The 9 T cell receptor beta chains presented below share a single source sample, sequenced in a study of blood T cells in healthy people across ages (dated by TCRdb to the mid-2010s). Receptor amplification or capture employed 5' RACE. The run used an Illumina HiSeq 2500. The second PCR ran for roughly 7 to 11 cycles and used a J-beta primer mix along with a sample-barcoded 5' primer. TCRdb reprocessing: public reads trimmed at Q25 with fastp, clones called with MiXCR, in-frame beta chains kept. CDR3 protein sequences are deduplicated, and each keeps its most common genes and DNA. This sample holds some 1.5 million distinct CDR3 sequences; 35% to 45% were observed only once. The ten top clones hold approximately 4% of the sample. What was sequenced was blood. These receptors were obtained from a woman younger than 30 in good health.

The chain combines TRBV4-3 with TRBJ2-3; D perhaps matches TRBD2 (7 bases). CDR1 is LGHNA and CDR2 is YSLEER in the germline V gene. V was cut by 0 bases and J by 3 bases, with 16 bases left in between. The CDR3 totals 17 residues. The CDR3 spells CASSQDLGGGPTDTQYF. Written as DNA, the CDR3 is TGCGCCAGCAGCCAAGATCTGGGGGGGGGGCCAACAGATACGCAGTATTTT.

Only a few counts were recorded for this clonotype. This chain uses TRBV28 with TRBJ2-1; tentative D call: TRBD2 (6 bases). V was pared by 5 bases and J by 15 bases, with 17 bases between. Germline loops: CDR1 MDHEN, CDR2 SYDVKM. This CDR3 has 12 residues. The CDR3 nucleotides read TGTGCCAGCAGTCCCCTAGCGTGTAGTCCGTTCTTC. Amino acids: CASSPLACSPFF.

In its sample, this clonotype was seen a few times. The CDR3 region is CSVEDPMVRYGYTF. The CDR3, as DNA: TGCAGCGTTGAAGATCCCATGGTCCGCTATGGCTACACCTTC. This chain joins TRBV29-1 and TRBJ1-2; D is unresolved. V was shortened by 0 bases and J by 4 bases, with 12 bases between the two germline ends. Germline V gene sequence: CDR1 SQVTM, CDR2 ANQGSEA. The CDR3 spans 14 residues.

There are a few counts of this clonotype. The chain has TRBV30 and TRBJ2-5, with TRBD1 matching 9 bases. The ends lost 0 bases at V and 5 bases at J; junction bases unmatched: 4. The CDR3 has 14 residues. Germline V CDR1 and CDR2: GTSNPN, SVGIG (reference sequence). CDR3 in amino acids: CAWSVGTGRETQYF. The DNA for the CDR3 is TGTGCCTGGAGTGTAGGGACAGGGCGTGAGACCCAGTACTTC.

The V call is TRBV4-1, the J call TRBJ1-5; D gene unclear. There are 17 residues in the CDR3. The germline V gene has CDR1 MGHRA and CDR2 YSYEKL. V was pared by 4 bases and J by 3 bases, with 19 bases between. The CDR3 loop is CASSPVDMGFSNQPQHF. The CDR3, as DNA: TGCGCCAGCAGCCCCGTCGACATGGGGTTTTCCAATCAGCCCCAGCATTTT.

This chain uses TRBV27 with TRBJ2-2; TRBD2 might be the D (6 bases). The V end lost 6 bases, the J end lost 4 bases, and 18 bases lay between the germline ends. The CDR3 runs to 16 residues. Germline CDR1 is MNHEY and CDR2 is SMNVEV (reference sequence). The CDR3 here is CASSYMGGVGTGELFF. In DNA form, the CDR3 reads TGTGCCAGCAGCTACATGGGAGGCGTGGGCACCGGGGAGCTGTTTTTT.

The table lists this clonotype with a few counts. The chain has TRBV20-1 and TRBJ2-7; TRBD1 aligns across 7 bases. Trimming took 5 bases from V and 4 from J; bases not matched to a gene: 14. Germline CDR1 DFQATT, CDR2 SNEGSKA (reference sequence). The CDR3 is made up of 15 amino acids. The chain's CDR3 is CSARRRDSVTYEQYF. CDR3 sequence (DNA): TGCAGTGCTCGGCGCCGGGACAGCGTGACATACGAGCAGTACTTC.

The CDR3 nucleotides read TGTGCCAGCAGTGGGACCGAGGGGGGGAACACTGAAGCTTTCTTT. Its protein is CASSGTEGGNTEAFF. The rearrangement uses TRBV12-3 or TRBV12-4 and TRBJ1-1; tentative D call: TRBD1 (6 bases). The CDR3 loop spans 15 amino acids. V was cut by 5 bases and J by 1 base, with 14 bases left in between.

This clonotype has more than one count but fewer than ten. The chain uses TRBV20-1 and TRBJ2-4; TRBD2 matches 8 bases. The CDR3 runs 14 residues. Germline V CDR1 and CDR2: DFQATT, SNEGSKA (reference sequence). After removal of 6 bases from V and 3 bases from J, the junction contained 7 bases not matched to a gene. The CDR3 nucleotides are TGCAGTGCAACGCGGGGGGTCGTCAAAAACATTCAGTACTTC. Its protein product is CSATRGVVKNIQYF.